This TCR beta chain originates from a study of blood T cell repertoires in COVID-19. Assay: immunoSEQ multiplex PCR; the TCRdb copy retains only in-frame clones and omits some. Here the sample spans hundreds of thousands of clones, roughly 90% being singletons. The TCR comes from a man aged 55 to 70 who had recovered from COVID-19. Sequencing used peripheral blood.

CDR3 amino acids: CASSRSGSTYEQYF. In nucleotides, the CDR3 is TGCGCCAGCAGCCGGAGCGGGAGCACCTACGAGCAGTACTTC. The chain has TRBV5-1 and TRBJ2-7; TRBD2 agrees at 8 bases. The length of the CDR3 is 14 residues. J lost 2 bases, V lost 4 bases, and 5 bases had no gene match. Per germline, CDR1 SGHRS and CDR2 YFSETQ.